These 8 T cell receptor beta chains originate from one sample sequenced in a study of regulatory T cells in long-lasting Graves disease. Researchers made TCR beta libraries by using iRepertoire HTBI primers and running Arm-PCR on CDR3 regions. MiXCR was run by TCRdb on the multiplex PCR reads, yielding one entry per CDR3 protein. The data show under 300,000 distinct CDR3 sequences, just over 20% seen once. The time point: newly diagnosed GD, antithyroid drugs for less than 3 months. From PBMCs, RNA was extracted and then used to make the TCR library. The sample here was peripheral blood mononuclear cells (PBMCs), taken at new diagnosis, from a patient treated with antithyroid drugs. These receptors all stem from a female donor with Graves disease.

Of note for this clonotype: This may come from a read error, since a much larger clone is one base off. The chain has TRBV29-1 and TRBJ1-1; the match to TRBD1 covers 9 bases. This CDR3 is 12 amino acids long. V shed 5 bases and J 3 bases; nucleotides not matched to a gene: 1. The germline V gene has CDR1 SQVTM and CDR2 ANQGSEA. This chain's CDR3 is CSVRTGDTEAFF. The CDR3 coding sequence is TGCAGCGTTCGGACAGGGGACACTGAAGCTTTCTTT.

This clonotype was observed a handful of times. V and J are TRBV5-1 and TRBJ2-7; D might be TRBD1 or TRBD2, each matching 5 bases. Germline CDR1 SGHRS, CDR2 YFSETQ. V was pared by 1 base and J by 2 bases, with 16 bases between. CDR3 length: 16 residues. Here the CDR3 reads CASSLSGQPSTYEQYF. CDR3 bases: TGCGCCAGCAGCTTGTCGGGGCAGCCATCGACCTACGAGCAGTACTTC.

The chain uses TRBV25-1 and TRBJ1-2; maybe TRBD1 (6 bases). CDR1 and CDR2 from the germline V gene are MGHDK and SYGVNS. There are 14 residues in the CDR3. V shed 4 bases and J shed 4 bases, with 13 bases lying between them. The CDR3 nucleotides read TGTGCCAGCAGTGGAAAGACAGGCGCCTATGGCTACACCTTC. Encoded protein: CASSGKTGAYGYTF.

With regard to this clonotype: This is likely an artifact of a read error, given a far larger clone one base away. The CDR3 DNA is TGTGCCAGCGGGGATGGTGAGCAGTTCTTC. It codes for CASGDGEQFF. The chain employs TRBV25-1 and TRBJ2-4; D call uncertain. Judging by the DNA end, TRBJ2-1 fits better; the J call may be wrong. This CDR3 is 10 amino acids long. Looked up from germline, CDR1 is MGHDK and CDR2 is SYGVNS.

This clonotype was observed at least ten times. The chain couples TRBV20-1 to TRBJ1-2, with 7 bases lining up with TRBD1. Unmatched junction bases numbered 9, after V lost 4 bases and J lost 4 bases. Germline-derived CDR1 and CDR2 are DFQATT and SNEGSKA (reference sequence). This CDR3 spans 14 amino acids. The CDR3 DNA is TGCAGTGCTAATTTAGGGGGCTTTCTCTATGGCTACACCTTC. It codes for CSANLGGFLYGYTF.

This clonotype appeared many times. The chain has TRBV14 and TRBJ1-2, with TRBD1 as a possible D gene (5 bases). Germline CDR1 SGHDN, CDR2 FVKESK. The CDR3 is made up of 15 amino acids. The V end lost 4 bases, the J end lost 6 bases, and 18 bases lay between the germline ends. DNA of the CDR3: TGTGCCAGCAGCCCCCGACCGCAGGGAGATCATGGCTACACCTTC. This encodes CASSPRPQGDHGYTF.

This clonotype was found many times. The chain joins TRBV7-2 to TRBJ2-3; 8 bases line up with TRBD2. This CDR3 has 14 residues. Germline CDR1 reads SGHTA; CDR2 reads FQGNSA. V shed 3 bases, J shed 7 bases, and the junction held 6 bases outside the gene matches. CDR3 sequence reads: CASSLGLGPNTQYF. In nucleotides, the CDR3 is TGTGCCAGCAGCTTGGGACTAGGGCCTAATACGCAGTATTTT.

This clonotype was seen repeatedly, ten times or more. The chain has TRBV14 and TRBJ1-1, with D possibly TRBD1 on 6 matching bases. Trimming took off 1 base at V and 4 bases at J, with 10 bases between the two ends. CDR3 length: 14 residues. Germline CDR1 reads SGHDN; CDR2 reads FVKESK. The CDR3: CASSQVQGFTEAFF. The DNA for the CDR3 is TGTGCCAGCAGCCAAGTACAGGGATTCACTGAAGCTTTCTTT.